A selection of T cell receptor beta chains follows, all from one sample in a study of blood T cell repertoires in COVID-19. The data were produced by immunoSEQ multiplex PCR, yet TCRdb's version contains in-frame clones alone and is incomplete. Of 55,000 to 65,000 clones listed, around nine tenths are singletons. Specimen: peripheral blood. These TCRs come from a man aged 55 to 70 with acute or convalescent COVID-19. The CDR3 runs from the conserved cysteine through the conserved F or W. D genes are given only for firm matches. Where a row states a size, it is once, few, many or the class of an expanded clone; other rows omit it.

V gene: TRBV5-1
clone size: NA
D gene: NA
J gene: TRBJ2-2
CDR3 DNA: TGCGCCAGCAGCACAGGCCCCACCGGGGAGCTGTTTTTT
CDR3 protein: CASSTGPTGELFF

V gene: TRBV10-2
clone size: NA
D gene: NA
J gene: TRBJ2-1
CDR3 DNA: TGCGCCAGCACCTCTCTAGGCAGGGTGTATGAGCAGTTCTTC
CDR3 protein: CASTSLGRVYEQFF

V gene: TRBV5-1
clone size: NA
D gene: NA
J gene: TRBJ2-7
CDR3 DNA: TGCGCCAGCAGCCCGATAGGACAGCCGGCCTACGAGCAGTACTTC
CDR3 protein: CASSPIGQPAYEQYF

V gene: TRBV18
clone size: NA
D gene: NA
J gene: TRBJ1-1
CDR3 DNA: TGTGCCAGCTCACCGCCCGGGGCTGAAGCTTTCTTT
CDR3 protein: CASSPPGAEAFF

V gene: TRBV2
clone size: NA
D gene: NA
J gene: TRBJ1-6
CDR3 DNA: TGTGCCAGCAGCCGACAGTATAATTCACCCCTCCACTTT
CDR3 protein: CASSRQYNSPLHF

V gene: TRBV2
clone size: NA
D gene: NA
J gene: TRBJ2-1
CDR3 DNA: TGTGCCAGCAGTTCGAGCGGGCGGAATGAGCAGTTCTTC
CDR3 protein: CASSSSGRNEQFF

V gene: TRBV15
clone size: NA
D gene: TRBD1
J gene: TRBJ2-1
CDR3 DNA: TGTGCCACCAGCAGAGATTTAGGGACAGGGAATGAGCAGTTCTTC
CDR3 protein: CATSRDLGTGNEQFF

V gene: TRBV10-3
clone size: NA
D gene: NA
J gene: TRBJ1-2
CDR3 DNA: TGTGCCATCAGTGCCTCTATGTGGGAGAGAGGCTATGGCTACACCTTC
CDR3 protein: CAISASMWERGYGYTF

V gene: TRBV28
clone size: few
D gene: NA
J gene: TRBJ1-5
CDR3 DNA: TGTGCCAGCATTACCAATTCGGCAGGGGCCAGAACTCAGCCCCAGCATTTT
CDR3 protein: CASITNSAGARTQPQHF

V gene: TRBV28
clone size: NA
D gene: TRBD1
J gene: TRBJ1-1
CDR3 DNA: TGTGCCAGCAGTTTATCGGCAGGGGGCGCGGGGACTGAAGCTTTCTTT
CDR3 protein: CASSLSAGGAGTEAFF

V gene: TRBV7-8
clone size: NA
D gene: TRBD1
J gene: TRBJ2-2
CDR3 DNA: TGTGCCAGCAGCGGACAGGGGCTTGGCGGGGAGCTGTTTTTT
CDR3 protein: CASSGQGLGGELFF

V gene: TRBV6-5
clone size: NA
D gene: TRBD1
J gene: TRBJ1-5
CDR3 DNA: TGTGCCAGCAGGCCTAGACAGGGGCCTAATCAGCCCCAGCATTTT
CDR3 protein: CASRPRQGPNQPQHF

V gene: TRBV28
clone size: NA
D gene: TRBD1
J gene: TRBJ1-2
CDR3 DNA: TGTGCCAGCAGTTCGGGACAGCCTACTAACTATGGCTACACCTTC
CDR3 protein: CASSSGQPTNYGYTF

V gene: TRBV12-5
clone size: NA
D gene: TRBD2
J gene: TRBJ2-1
CDR3 DNA: TGTGCTAGTGGTTTGGGGAGCGGGAGTAGAGGCAATGAGCAGTTCTTC
CDR3 protein: CASGLGSGSRGNEQFF

V gene: TRBV5-1
clone size: NA
D gene: TRBD1
J gene: TRBJ1-1
CDR3 DNA: TGCGCCAGCAGCTCCAGGGGGTACGACACTGAAGCTTTCTTT
CDR3 protein: CASSSRGYDTEAFF

V gene: TRBV29-1
clone size: NA
D gene: TRBD2
J gene: TRBJ2-7
CDR3 DNA: TGCAGCGTCGGACTAGCGGGCCGCCCTCCCTACGAGCAGTACTTC
CDR3 protein: CSVGLAGRPPYEQYF

V gene: TRBV9
clone size: NA
D gene: TRBD1
J gene: TRBJ1-2
CDR3 DNA: TGTGCCAGCAGCGTTTCCGGGACAGGGGACGGCTACACCTTC
CDR3 protein: CASSVSGTGDGYTF

V gene: TRBV3-1/TRBV3-2
clone size: NA
D gene: TRBD1
J gene: TRBJ1-2
CDR3 DNA: TGTGCCAGCAGCCAAGATGCAGGGGGGTCTAACTATGGCTACACCTTC
CDR3 protein: CASSQDAGGSNYGYTF

V gene: TRBV6-2/TRBV6-3
clone size: NA
D gene: NA
J gene: TRBJ1-1
CDR3 DNA: TGTGCCAGCAGTTACCTCGGGGGGCGGCGGACTGAAGCTTTCTTT
CDR3 protein: CASSYLGGRRTEAFF

V gene: TRBV19
clone size: NA
D gene: TRBD1
J gene: TRBJ1-1
CDR3 DNA: TGTGCCAGTAGTTTAATGGGAGGAGGGGGCGATACTGAAGCTTTCTTT
CDR3 protein: CASSLMGGGGDTEAFF

V gene: TRBV7-9
clone size: NA
D gene: TRBD1
J gene: TRBJ1-1
CDR3 DNA: TGTGCCAGCAGCTTAGGGGACAGTTTGAACACTGAAGCTTTCTTT
CDR3 protein: CASSLGDSLNTEAFF

V gene: TRBV3-1/TRBV3-2
clone size: NA
D gene: NA
J gene: TRBJ2-3
CDR3 DNA: TGTGCCAGCAGCCGACAGCGGGCCACAGATACGCAGTATTTT
CDR3 protein: CASSRQRATDTQYF

V gene: TRBV5-8
clone size: NA
D gene: NA
J gene: TRBJ1-2
CDR3 DNA: TGTGCCAGCAGCTTGCGCCGATATCACTTTGGCTACACCTTC
CDR3 protein: CASSLRRYHFGYTF

V gene: TRBV7-9
clone size: few
D gene: TRBD1
J gene: TRBJ2-3
CDR3 DNA: TGTGCCAGCAGCGCCGGGACAGGGACAACAGATACGCAGTATTTT
CDR3 protein: CASSAGTGTTDTQYF

V gene: TRBV4-1
clone size: NA
D gene: TRBD1
J gene: TRBJ1-4
CDR3 DNA: TGCGCCAGCAGCCCTCGAGGGACAGTAAATGAAAAACTGTTTTTT
CDR3 protein: CASSPRGTVNEKLFF

V gene: TRBV11-2
clone size: NA
D gene: TRBD2
J gene: TRBJ2-1
CDR3 DNA: TGTGCCAGCAGCCCTACTAGCGGGAGGATATACAATGAGCAGTTCTTC
CDR3 protein: CASSPTSGRIYNEQFF

V gene: TRBV6-1
clone size: NA
D gene: NA
J gene: TRBJ2-2
CDR3 DNA: TGTGCCAGCAGTGAGACATCGAACACCGGGGAGCTGTTTTTT
CDR3 protein: CASSETSNTGELFF